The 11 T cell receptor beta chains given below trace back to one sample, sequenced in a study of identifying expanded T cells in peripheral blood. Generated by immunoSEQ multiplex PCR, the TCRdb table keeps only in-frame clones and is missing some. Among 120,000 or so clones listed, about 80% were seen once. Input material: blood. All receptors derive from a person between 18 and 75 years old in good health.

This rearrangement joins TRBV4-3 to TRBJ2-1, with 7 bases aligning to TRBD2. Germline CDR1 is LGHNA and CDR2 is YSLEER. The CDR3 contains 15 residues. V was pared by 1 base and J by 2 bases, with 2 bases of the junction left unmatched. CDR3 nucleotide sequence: TGCGCCAGCAGCCAAGGGGGGGGGACCTACAATGAGCAGTTCTTC. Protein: CASSQGGGTYNEQFF.

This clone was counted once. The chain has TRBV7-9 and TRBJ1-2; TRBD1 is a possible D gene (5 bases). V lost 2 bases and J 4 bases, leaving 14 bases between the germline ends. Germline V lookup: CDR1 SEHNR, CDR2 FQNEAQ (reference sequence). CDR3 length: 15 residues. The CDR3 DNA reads TGTGCCAGCAGCTTATCCCCTTCGGGGGGCTATGGCTACACCTTC. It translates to CASSLSPSGGYGYTF. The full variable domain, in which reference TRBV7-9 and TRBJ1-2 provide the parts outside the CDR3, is DTGVSQNPRHKITKRGQNVTFRCDPISEHNRLYWYRQTLGQGPEFLTYFQNEAQLEKSRLLSDRFSAERPKGSFSTLEIQRTEQGDSAMYLCASSLSPSGGYGYTFGSGTRLTVV.

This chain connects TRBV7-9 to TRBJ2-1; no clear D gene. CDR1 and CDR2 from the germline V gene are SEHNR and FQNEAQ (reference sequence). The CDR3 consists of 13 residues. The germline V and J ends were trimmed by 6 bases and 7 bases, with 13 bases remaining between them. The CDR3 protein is CASRFTFENEQFF. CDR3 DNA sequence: TGTGCCAGCAGATTTACTTTTGAGAATGAGCAGTTCTTC. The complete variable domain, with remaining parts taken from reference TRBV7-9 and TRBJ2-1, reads DTGVSQNPRHKITKRGQNVTFRCDPISEHNRLYWYRQTLGQGPEFLTYFQNEAQLEKSRLLSDRFSAERPKGSFSTLEIQRTEQGDSAMYLCASRFTFENEQFFGPGTRLTVL.

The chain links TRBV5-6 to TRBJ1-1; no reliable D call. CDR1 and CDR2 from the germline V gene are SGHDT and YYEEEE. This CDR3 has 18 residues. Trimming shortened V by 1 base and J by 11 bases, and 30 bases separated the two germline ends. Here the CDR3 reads CASSLPAGRQARTEVAFF. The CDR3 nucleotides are TGTGCCAGCAGCTTGCCCGCTGGCAGACAAGCCAGAACCGAAGTTGCTTTCTTT. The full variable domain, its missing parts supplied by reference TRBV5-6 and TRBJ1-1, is DAGVTQSPTHLIKTRGQQVTLRCSPKSGHDTVSWYQQALGQGPQFIFQYYEEEERQRGNFPDRFSGHQFPNYSSELNVNALLLGDSALYLCASSLPAGRQARTEVAFFGQGTRLTVV.

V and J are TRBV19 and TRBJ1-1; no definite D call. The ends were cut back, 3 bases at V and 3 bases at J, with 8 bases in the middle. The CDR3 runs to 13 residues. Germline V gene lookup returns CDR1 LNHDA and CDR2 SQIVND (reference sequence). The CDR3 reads CASSIDRDTEAFF. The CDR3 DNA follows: TGTGCCAGTAGTATCGATAGGGACACTGAAGCTTTCTTT.

The CDR3, as DNA: TGTGCCTCCTCGGAGGGGCACACTGAAGCTTTCTTT. This codes for CASSEGHTEAFF. The chain recombines TRBV30 with TRBJ1-1; D might be TRBD1 (5 bases). V was cut by 7 bases and J by 3 bases, with 12 bases left in between. The CDR3 loop spans 12 amino acids. Per the germline V gene, CDR1 is GTSNPN and CDR2 is SVGIG (reference sequence). Filled out from reference TRBV30 and TRBJ1-1, the complete variable domain reads SQTIHQWPATLVQPVGSPLSLECTVEGTSNPNLYWYRQAAGRGLQLLFYSVGIGQISSEVPQNLSASRPQDRQFILSSKKLLLSDSGFYLCASSEGHTEAFFGQGTRLTVV.

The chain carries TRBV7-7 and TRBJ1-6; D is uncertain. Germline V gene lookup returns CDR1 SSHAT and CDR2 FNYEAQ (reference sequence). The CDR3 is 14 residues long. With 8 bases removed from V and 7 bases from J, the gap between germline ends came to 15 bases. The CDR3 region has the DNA TGTGCCAGCTGTTACCTCGCGCGCAATTCACCCCTCCACTTT. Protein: CASCYLARNSPLHF.

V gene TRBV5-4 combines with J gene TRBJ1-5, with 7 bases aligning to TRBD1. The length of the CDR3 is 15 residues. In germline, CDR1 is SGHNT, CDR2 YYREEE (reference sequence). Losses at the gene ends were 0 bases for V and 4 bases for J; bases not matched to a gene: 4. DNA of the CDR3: TGTGCCAGCAGCTTGGGGAGGGGGCCAAATCAGCCCCAGCATTTT. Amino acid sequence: CASSLGRGPNQPQHF.

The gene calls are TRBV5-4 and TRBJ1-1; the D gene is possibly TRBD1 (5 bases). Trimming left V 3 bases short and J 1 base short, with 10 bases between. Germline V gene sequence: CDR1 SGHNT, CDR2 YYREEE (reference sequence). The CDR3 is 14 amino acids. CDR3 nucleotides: TGTGCCAGCAGCTGGGGGGGGTGGAACACTGAAGCTTTCTTT. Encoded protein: CASSWGGWNTEAFF.

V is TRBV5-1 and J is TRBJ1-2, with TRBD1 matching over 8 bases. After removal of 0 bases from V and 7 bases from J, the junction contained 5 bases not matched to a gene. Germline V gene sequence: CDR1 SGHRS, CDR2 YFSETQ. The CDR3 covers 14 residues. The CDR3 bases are TGCGCCAGCAGCTTGGCGGCAGGGGGCAGTGGCTACACCTTC. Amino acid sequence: CASSLAAGGSGYTF.

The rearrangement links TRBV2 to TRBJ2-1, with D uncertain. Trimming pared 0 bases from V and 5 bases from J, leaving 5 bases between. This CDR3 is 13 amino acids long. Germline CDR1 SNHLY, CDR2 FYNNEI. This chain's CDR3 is CASSEAGHNEQFF. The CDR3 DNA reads TGTGCCAGCAGTGAAGCGGGCCACAATGAGCAGTTCTTC.